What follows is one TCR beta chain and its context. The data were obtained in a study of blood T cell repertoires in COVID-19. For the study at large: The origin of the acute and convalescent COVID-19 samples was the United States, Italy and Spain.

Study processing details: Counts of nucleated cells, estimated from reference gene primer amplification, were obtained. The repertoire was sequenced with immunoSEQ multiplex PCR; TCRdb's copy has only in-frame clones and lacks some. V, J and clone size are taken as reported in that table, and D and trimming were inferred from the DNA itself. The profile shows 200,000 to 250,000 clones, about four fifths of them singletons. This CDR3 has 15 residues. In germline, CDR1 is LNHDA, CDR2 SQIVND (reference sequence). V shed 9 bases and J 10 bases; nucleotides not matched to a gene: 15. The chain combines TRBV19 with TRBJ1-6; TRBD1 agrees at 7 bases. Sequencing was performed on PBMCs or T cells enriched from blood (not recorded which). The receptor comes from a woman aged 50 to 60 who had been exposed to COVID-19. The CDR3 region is CASTTADRRRSPLHF. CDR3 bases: TGTGCCAGCACTACAGCGGACAGGAGAAGATCACCCCTCCACTTT.